The rows below give T cell receptor beta chains drawn from one sample of a study of cytomegalovirus exposure and HLA in healthy donors. Assay: immunoSEQ multiplex PCR; the TCRdb copy retains only in-frame clones and omits some. The sample consists of about 130,000 clones, about 96% of them appearing once. The sequenced sample was PBMCs. These receptors originate from a man aged 18 to 29 in good health and CMV-seronegative. Both conserved end residues are part of each CDR3. The D gene is left open where the match is weak. Size is stated for part of the rows, as once, few or many counts, or as a class when the clone is expanded.

>.|TRBJ1-4|TRBV6-1|TRBD1
TGTGCCAGCAGTACCACAGGGGGAACTAATGAAAAACTGTTTTTT
CASSTTGGTNEKLFF
>.|TRBJ2-7|TRBV7-6|TRBD2
TGTGCCAGCAGCGCCGGCCCGGGACTAAGCTACGAGCAGTACTTC
CASSAGPGLSYEQYF
>once|TRBJ1-5|TRBV6-5|.
TGTGCCAGCAGTTACTCCCCTCGCAATCAGCCCCAGCATTTT
CASSYSPRNQPQHF
>.|TRBJ2-7|TRBV7-8|TRBD2
TGTGCCAGCAACCCCACGGGACTAGCCTACGAGCAGTACTTC
CASNPTGLAYEQYF
>.|TRBJ2-5|TRBV18|.
TGTGCCAGCTCACCTAGCGAGGGGGTTCAAGAGACCCAGTACTTC
CASSPSEGVQETQYF
>.|TRBJ1-2|TRBV7-2|.
TGTGCCAGCAGCACCATGGGCACGGAGGGTGGCTACACCTTC
CASSTMGTEGGYTF
>.|TRBJ2-7|TRBV27|TRBD1
TGTGCCAGCAGCCTCCCGGACAGGAGTTTCAACGAGCAGTACTTC
CASSLPDRSFNEQYF
>.|TRBJ1-1|TRBV10-3|.
TGTGCCAACCGGGCCCGGGGGGTGGACACTGAAGCTTTCTTT
CANRARGVDTEAFF
>.|TRBJ2-7|TRBV5-6|.
TGTGCCAGCAGGGTGGCCCCCTCCTACGAGCAGTACTTC
CASRVAPSYEQYF
>.|TRBJ2-3|TRBV18|.
TGTGCCAGCTCGCCTAACACAGATACGCAGTATTTT
CASSPNTDTQYF
>.|TRBJ2-5|TRBV6-5|TRBD1
TGTGCCAGCAGCCGCACAAGACAGGGTGAGACCCAGTACTTC
CASSRTRQGETQYF
>.|TRBJ2-7|TRBV5-4|.
TGTGCCAGCAGCTTTGGCACGGGACACAACTCCTACGAGCAGTACTTC
CASSFGTGHNSYEQYF
>.|TRBJ2-1|TRBV18|TRBD1
TGTGCCAGCTCACCTCAGAGAGGGGGCGGACCGGGGAGCTCCTACAATGAGCAGTTCTTC
CASSPQRGGGPGSSYNEQFF
>.|TRBJ2-3|TRBV5-1|.
TGCGCCAGCAGCTTGGGTCCCCAAAAACAAAAGGATACGCAGTATTTT
CASSLGPQKQKDTQYF
>.|TRBJ1-2|TRBV4-3|.
TGCGCCAGCAGCCACCCTGCAACCGGGACATCGAACTATGGCTACACCTTC
CASSHPATGTSNYGYTF
>.|TRBJ1-1|TRBV5-6|.
TGTGCCAGCAGCTTGGCAGGAGGGCGCGACACTGAAGCTTTCTTT
CASSLAGGRDTEAFF
>.|TRBJ1-5|TRBV28|TRBD1
TGTGCCAGCAGTTACCTACCGGGACAGGGGGCCCTGGATAGCAATCAGCCCCAGCATTTT
CASSYLPGQGALDSNQPQHF
>.|TRBJ2-6|TRBV21-1|.
TGTGCCAGCAGCACCGGACAGTTATGCTCTGGGGCCAACGTCCTGACTTTC
CASSTGQLCSGANVLTF
>.|TRBJ2-7|TRBV5-4|TRBD2
TGTGCCAGCAGCTTGGAGGGGGTCGGGACTAGCGTCTACGAGCAGTACTTC
CASSLEGVGTSVYEQYF
>.|TRBJ1-5|TRBV27|.
TGTGCCAGCAGTTTATCGTCGGGGTTTCAGCCCCAGCATTTT
CASSLSSGFQPQHF
>.|TRBJ1-5|TRBV28|TRBD1
TGTGCCAGCAGTTTACGAGGGCAGGGGGGACAGCCCCAGCATTTT
CASSLRGQGGQPQHF
>.|TRBJ2-5|TRBV28|TRBD2
TGTGCCAGCAGTTCAGCGGGAGGGCAGCGGGAGACCCAGTACTTC
CASSSAGGQRETQYF
>.|TRBJ2-7|TRBV6-6|TRBD2
TGTGCCAGCAGTTATACTAGCGGCGGACCCGAGCAGTACTTC
CASSYTSGGPEQYF
>.|TRBJ2-1|TRBV6-6|.
TGTGCCAGCACCGACCCAGGGGAGAACCAGTTCTTC
CASTDPGENQFF
>.|TRBJ1-1|TRBV19|TRBD1
TGTGCCAGTAGGAGAGACCGACAGGGGAGTCCTGAAGCTTTCTTT
CASRRDRQGSPEAFF
>.|TRBJ1-5|TRBV6-5|TRBD1
TGTGCCAGCGGGGTCCGGGACAGGGGACATCAGCCCCAGCATTTT
CASGVRDRGHQPQHF
>.|TRBJ1-1|TRBV27|.
TGTGCCAGCAGTTTCCCAGGCGCTATTCATGGAGCTTTCTTT
CASSFPGAIHGAFF
>.|TRBJ1-1|TRBV30|.
TGTGCCTGGAGCCTGGCTGTTATGAACACTGAAGCTTTCTTT
CAWSLAVMNTEAFF
>.|TRBJ2-2|TRBV7-2|.
TGTGCCAGCAGCTCCGGACAGCCCACCGGGGAGCTGTTTTTT
CASSSGQPTGELFF
>.|TRBJ1-1|TRBV5-8|TRBD1
TGTGCCAGCAGCCGGGACAGCCGTGAAGCTTTCTTT
CASSRDSREAFF
>.|TRBJ1-1|TRBV6-6|.
TGTGCCAGCAGTCACTCTACAATCCTTATGAACACTGAAGCTTTCTTT
CASSHSTILMNTEAFF
>.|TRBJ2-1|TRBV7-8|.
TGTGCCAGCAGCTTAGGGAGGGGTGAGCAGTTCTTC
CASSLGRGEQFF
>.|TRBJ2-7|TRBV9|TRBD2
TGTGCCAGCAGCGTAGGTTCCGGGAGGAGCTCCTACGAGCAGTACTTC
CASSVGSGRSSYEQYF
>.|TRBJ2-2|TRBV14|TRBD2
TGTGCCAGCAGCCAAACCGGGGGGGACCCCGGTTGGAACACCGGGGAGCTGTTTTTT
CASSQTGGDPGWNTGELFF
>.|TRBJ2-3|TRBV6-1|TRBD2
TGTGCCAGCAGTGAAGTGGGCGGGAGGGCAGGAGATACGCAGTATTTT
CASSEVGGRAGDTQYF
>.|TRBJ2-3|TRBV7-3|TRBD1
TGTGCCAGCAGCTTTGAAGACAGGGGTGAGGATACGCAGTATTTT
CASSFEDRGEDTQYF
>.|TRBJ1-5|TRBV28|.
TGTGCCAGCAGTGACACCACTCATCAGCCCCAGCATTTT
CASSDTTHQPQHF
>.|TRBJ2-5|TRBV4-2|TRBD1
TGTGCCAGCAGCCAAGTAGGGACAGGGGACGAGACCCAGTACTTC
CASSQVGTGDETQYF
>.|TRBJ1-5|TRBV10-3|TRBD1
TGTGCCATCTCGACAGGGTTCAATCAGCCCCAGCATTTT
CAISTGFNQPQHF
>.|TRBJ2-7|TRBV7-9|TRBD1
TGTGCCAGCAGCTCCGGACAGGCCGAGCAGTACTTC
CASSSGQAEQYF
>.|TRBJ1-5|TRBV27|.
TGTGCCAGCAGTCCCCGGGACTCCTCTTATAGCAATCAGCCCCAGCATTTT
CASSPRDSSYSNQPQHF
>.|TRBJ1-2|TRBV9|TRBD1
TGTGCCAGCAGGGACAGGGAAAGCGATGGCTACACCTTC
CASRDRESDGYTF
>.|TRBJ2-7|TRBV7-2|.
TGTGCCAGCGGACCAGGAGGCGAGCAGTACTTC
CASGPGGEQYF
>.|TRBJ1-2|TRBV5-8|TRBD1
TGTGCCAGCAGCAGGGACAGGGGGAACCTTTTACTTAACTATGGCTACACCTTC
CASSRDRGNLLLNYGYTF
>.|TRBJ1-3|TRBV29-1|.
TGCAGCGTTGAGGCAGGGACTGGAAACACCATATATTTT
CSVEAGTGNTIYF
>.|TRBJ2-2|TRBV14|TRBD2
TGTGCCAGCAGCCAAACGAGGGCGGGAGTCGGCGGGGAGCTGTTTTTT
CASSQTRAGVGGELFF
>.|TRBJ1-1|TRBV28|.
TGTGCCAGCAGTTTATTAGGGGGGGCCACTGAAGCTTTCTTT
CASSLLGGATEAFF
>.|TRBJ2-7|TRBV30|TRBD1
TGTGCCTGGAGGAGGACAGGGGGCAGGTACGAGCAGTACTTC
CAWRRTGGRYEQYF
>.|TRBJ2-7|TRBV6-6|TRBD2
TGTGCCAGCAGTTACCACCCGGCGGGAGACGAGCAGTACTTC
CASSYHPAGDEQYF
>.|TRBJ1-2|TRBV19|TRBD1
TGTGCCAGTAGTTCGACAGGGGGCTTTGGCTATGGCTACACCTTC
CASSSTGGFGYGYTF
>once|TRBJ2-5|TRBV7-6|TRBD1
TGTGCCAGCAGCGGTACAGGGGGGCAAGAGACCCAGTACTTC
CASSGTGGQETQYF
>.|TRBJ2-7|TRBV6-5|TRBD1
TGTGCCAGCAGTTGGGGGACAGGGCACTCCTACGAGCAGTACTTC
CASSWGTGHSYEQYF
>.|TRBJ1-1|TRBV11-2|TRBD1
TGTGCCAGCAGCGCCAGGGGACAGCTGAACACTGAAGCTTTCTTT
CASSARGQLNTEAFF
>.|TRBJ2-1|TRBV19|.
TGTGCCAGTAGTATGGGAGTGTACAATGAGCAGTTCTTC
CASSMGVYNEQFF
>.|TRBJ1-1|TRBV14|TRBD1
TGTGCCAGCAGCCAAGGGGGGACAGGGGCTGAAGCTTTCTTT
CASSQGGTGAEAFF